This T cell receptor beta chain comes out of a study of cytotoxic CD8 clonotypes in ibrutinib-treated CLL. Trimming at V came to 4 bases and at J to 6 bases, leaving 10 bases not matched to a gene. Germline V gene data show CDR1 as LNHNV and CDR2 as YYDKDF (reference sequence). There are 16 residues in the CDR3. Clones were sequenced by immunoSEQ multiplex PCR, and TCRdb holds only the in-frame ones, with some missing. The profile shows approximately 200,000 clones, over 55% of them singletons. This material consisted of PBMCs, taken after 24 months of ibrutinib treatment. The rearrangement uses TRBV15 and TRBJ2-1, with 9 bases that match TRBD2. This clonotype was sampled from a human donor with chronic lymphocytic leukemia. This CDR3 reads CATSIWREGPRNEQFF. For the CDR3, the DNA is TGTGCCACCAGCATCTGGCGGGAGGGCCCGCGCAATGAGCAGTTCTTC.